This T cell receptor (beta chain) originates from a study of cytomegalovirus exposure and HLA in healthy donors. A word on this clone: As yet, its antigen is unknown.

Whole-study findings and limits: Cytomegalovirus-associated status was assigned to about 160 TCR beta chains.

The PCR had 60 Vbeta and 13 Jbeta primers. Libraries were prepared by immunoSEQ multiplex PCR; TCRdb keeps only in-frame clonotypes and omits some of them. In the table there are about 190,000 clones, around 86% of which are singletons. The V gene end was trimmed by 2 bases and the J gene end by 2 bases; junction bases not matched to a gene: 5. The CDR3 is 15 amino acids. The germline V gene has CDR1 SGHDT and CDR2 YYEEEE. The chain uses TRBV5-6 and TRBJ2-5, with TRBD1 matching over 8 bases. The receptor comes from a young man in good health and CMV-seronegative. The sequenced material came from PBMCs. CDR3 protein: CASSLFRQGQETQYF. Written as DNA, the CDR3 is TGTGCCAGCAGCTTATTTCGACAGGGGCAAGAGACCCAGTACTTC.